This T cell receptor beta chain originates from a study of cytomegalovirus exposure and HLA in healthy donors. Broader study findings: The study flagged around 150 TCR beta chains as cytomegalovirus-associated. There were a few CMV-associated chains whose specificity for CMV antigens was confirmed in vitro. Reportedly, fewer N-insertions than the approximately 680-donor mean appeared in an Asian-associated ancestry cluster in a later analysis. Later examination showed HLA-associated TCR beta chains had greater clonal expansion than equally common others.

In the case of this clone: As yet, its antigen is unknown.

In the PCR, 60 Vbeta and 13 Jbeta primers were used. Profiled with immunoSEQ multiplex PCR; TCRdb holds only in-frame clones, not every one. The profile shows 200,000 to 250,000 clones, approximately 82% of them singletons. J was trimmed by 1 base and V by 3 bases; bases with no gene match: 2. Germline CDR1 is SGHAT and CDR2 is FQNNGV. The length of the CDR3 is 14 residues. Sequenced material: PBMCs. The TCR originated in a woman between 40 and 55 years old in good health and CMV-seronegative. The gene calls are TRBV11-2 and TRBJ2-5; 7 nucleotides line up with TRBD1. The CDR3 sequence: CASSLGQIQETQYF. Here the CDR3 DNA reads TGTGCCAGCAGCTTGGGACAGATCCAAGAGACCCAGTACTTC. The full variable domain, completed using reference TRBV11-2 and TRBJ2-5, is EAGVAQSPRYKIIEKRQSVAFWCNPISGHATLYWYQQILGQGPKLLIQFQNNGVVDDSQLPKDRFSAERLKGVDSTLKIQPAKLEDSAVYLCASSLGQIQETQYFGPGTRLLVL.